This T cell receptor (beta chain) was recovered during a study of blood T cell repertoires in COVID-19. Across the whole study: T cells, B-cell-depleted T cells, or PBMCs supplied cDNA or gDNA.

In the study's own analysis: Researchers report that nucleated cell counts were estimated from reference gene primer amplification. The table came from immunoSEQ multiplex PCR; TCRdb's copy has only in-frame clones and leaves some out. The DNA gave D and trimming, while V, J and clone size come from that table. The sample lists some 100,000 clones; over 80% were seen once. CDR3 length: 14 amino acids. Per germline, CDR1 LGHDT and CDR2 YNNKEL (reference sequence). V was clipped by 0 bases and J by 7 bases, with 10 bases between them. Sequenced input: peripheral blood. The TCR was taken from a human donor with active COVID-19. The donor label of this sample is uncertain. The V and J genes are TRBV3-1 (or the pseudogene TRBV3-2) and TRBJ1-5; no firm D call. The CDR3 sequence: CASSQDFPSQPQHF. The CDR3 DNA sequence: TGTGCCAGCAGCCAAGATTTCCCTAGCCAGCCCCAGCATTTT.